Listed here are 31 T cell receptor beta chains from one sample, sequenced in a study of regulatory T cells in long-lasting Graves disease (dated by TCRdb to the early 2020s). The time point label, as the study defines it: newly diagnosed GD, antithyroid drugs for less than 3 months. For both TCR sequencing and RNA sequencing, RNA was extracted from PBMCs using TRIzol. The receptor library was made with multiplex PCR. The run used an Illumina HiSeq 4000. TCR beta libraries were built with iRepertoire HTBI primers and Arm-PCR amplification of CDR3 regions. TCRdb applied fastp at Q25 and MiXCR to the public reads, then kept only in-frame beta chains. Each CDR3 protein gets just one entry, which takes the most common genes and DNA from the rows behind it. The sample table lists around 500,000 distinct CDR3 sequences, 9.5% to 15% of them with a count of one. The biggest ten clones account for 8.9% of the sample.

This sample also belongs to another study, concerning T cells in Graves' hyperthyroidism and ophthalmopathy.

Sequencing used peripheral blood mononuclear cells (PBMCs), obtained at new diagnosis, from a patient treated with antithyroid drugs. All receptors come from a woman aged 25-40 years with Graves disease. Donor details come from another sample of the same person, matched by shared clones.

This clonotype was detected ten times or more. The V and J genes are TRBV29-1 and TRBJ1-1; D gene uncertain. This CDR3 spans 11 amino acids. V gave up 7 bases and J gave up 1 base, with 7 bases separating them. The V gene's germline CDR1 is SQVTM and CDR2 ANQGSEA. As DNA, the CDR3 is TGCAGCGCACAGACGAACACTGAAGCTTTCTTT. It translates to CSAQTNTEAFF.

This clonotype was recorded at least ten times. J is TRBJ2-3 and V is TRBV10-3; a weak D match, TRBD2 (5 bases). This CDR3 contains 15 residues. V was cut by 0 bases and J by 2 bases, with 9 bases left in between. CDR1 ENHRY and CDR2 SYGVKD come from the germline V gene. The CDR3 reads CAISESTGSTDTQYF. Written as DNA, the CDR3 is TGTGCCATCAGTGAGTCGACGGGATCCACAGATACGCAGTATTTT.

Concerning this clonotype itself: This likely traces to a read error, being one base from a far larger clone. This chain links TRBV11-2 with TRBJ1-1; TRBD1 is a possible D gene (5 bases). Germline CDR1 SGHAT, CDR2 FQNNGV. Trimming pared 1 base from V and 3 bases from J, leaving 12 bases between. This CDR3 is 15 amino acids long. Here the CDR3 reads CASSLGYRPHTEAFF. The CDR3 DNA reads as TGTGCCAGCAGCTTAGGGTACAGGCCGCACACTGAAGCTTTCTTT.

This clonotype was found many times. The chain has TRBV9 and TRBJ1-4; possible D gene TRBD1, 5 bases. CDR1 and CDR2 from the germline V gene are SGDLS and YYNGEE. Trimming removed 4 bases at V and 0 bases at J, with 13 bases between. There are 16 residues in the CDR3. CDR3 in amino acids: CASSPNGQPTNEKLFF. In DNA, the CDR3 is TGTGCCAGCAGCCCGAATGGACAACCAACTAATGAAAAACTGTTTTTT.

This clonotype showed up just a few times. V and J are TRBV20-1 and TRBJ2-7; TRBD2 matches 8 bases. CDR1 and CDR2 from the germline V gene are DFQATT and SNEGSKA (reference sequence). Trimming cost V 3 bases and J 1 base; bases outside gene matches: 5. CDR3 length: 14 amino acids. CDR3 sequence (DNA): TGCAGTGCTAGGGCTGGCGGGGGGTCCTACGAGCAGTACTTC. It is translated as CSARAGGGSYEQYF.

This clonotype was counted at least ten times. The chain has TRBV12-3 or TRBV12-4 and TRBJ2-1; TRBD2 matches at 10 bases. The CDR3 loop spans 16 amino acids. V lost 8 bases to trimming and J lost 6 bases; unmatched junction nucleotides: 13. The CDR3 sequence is CASRASWGLAINEQFF. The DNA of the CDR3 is TGTGCCAGCCGAGCCTCTTGGGGACTAGCGATCAATGAGCAGTTCTTC.

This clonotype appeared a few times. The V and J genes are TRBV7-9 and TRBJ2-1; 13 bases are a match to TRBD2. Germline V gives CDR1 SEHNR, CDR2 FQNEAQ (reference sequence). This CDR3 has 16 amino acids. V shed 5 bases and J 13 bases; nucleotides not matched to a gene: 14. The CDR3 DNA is TGTGCCAGCAGCCCGACTACCGGGACTAGCGGGACCGTCCAGTTCTTC. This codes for CASSPTTGTSGTVQFF.

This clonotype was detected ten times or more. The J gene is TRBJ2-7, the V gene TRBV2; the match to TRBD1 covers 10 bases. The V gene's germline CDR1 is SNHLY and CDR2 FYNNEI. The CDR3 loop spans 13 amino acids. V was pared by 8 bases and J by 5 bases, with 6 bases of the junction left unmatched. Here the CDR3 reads CASSGTGDHEQYF. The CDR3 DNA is TGTGCCAGCTCCGGGACAGGGGATCACGAGCAGTACTTC.

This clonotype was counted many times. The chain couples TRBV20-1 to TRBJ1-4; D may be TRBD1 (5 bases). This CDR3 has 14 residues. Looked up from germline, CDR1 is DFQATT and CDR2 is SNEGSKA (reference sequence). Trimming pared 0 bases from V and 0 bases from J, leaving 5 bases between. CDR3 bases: TGCAGTGCTAGAGACAGGGCAACTAATGAAAAACTGTTTTTT. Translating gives CSARDRATNEKLFF.

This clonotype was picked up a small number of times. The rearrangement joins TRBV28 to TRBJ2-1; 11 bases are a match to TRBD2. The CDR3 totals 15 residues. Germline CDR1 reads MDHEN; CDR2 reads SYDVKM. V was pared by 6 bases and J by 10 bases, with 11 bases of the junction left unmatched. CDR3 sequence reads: CASSTSGSLSLEQFF. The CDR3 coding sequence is TGTGCCAGCAGCACTAGCGGGAGTCTTTCTTTAGAGCAGTTCTTC.

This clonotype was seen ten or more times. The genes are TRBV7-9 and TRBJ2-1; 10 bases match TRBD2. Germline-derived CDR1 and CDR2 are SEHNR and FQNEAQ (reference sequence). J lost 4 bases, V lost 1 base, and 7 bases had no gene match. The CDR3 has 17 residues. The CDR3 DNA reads TGTGCCAGCAGCTTAGGGATGCTAGCGGGAGAATACAATGAGCAGTTCTTC. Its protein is CASSLGMLAGEYNEQFF.

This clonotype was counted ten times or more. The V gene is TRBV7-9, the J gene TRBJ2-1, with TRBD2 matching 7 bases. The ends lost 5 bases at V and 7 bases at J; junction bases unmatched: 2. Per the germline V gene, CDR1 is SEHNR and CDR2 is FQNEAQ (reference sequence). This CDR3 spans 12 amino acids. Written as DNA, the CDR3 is TGTGCCAGCAGCCATAGCGGGAATGAGCAGTTCTTC. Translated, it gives CASSHSGNEQFF.

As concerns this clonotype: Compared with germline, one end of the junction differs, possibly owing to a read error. The CDR3 DNA is TGTACCAGCAGTTTTTGGGATAATGAAAAACTGTTTTTT. Its protein is CTSSFWDNEKLFF. J is TRBJ1-4 and V is TRBV12-3 or TRBV12-4; no reliable D call. The CDR3 is 13 amino acids.

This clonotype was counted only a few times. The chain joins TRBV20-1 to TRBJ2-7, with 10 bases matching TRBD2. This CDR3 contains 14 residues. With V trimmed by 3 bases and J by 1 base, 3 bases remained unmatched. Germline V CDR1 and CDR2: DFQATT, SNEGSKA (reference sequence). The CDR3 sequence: CSARGTSASYEQYF. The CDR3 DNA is TGCAGTGCTAGGGGGACTAGCGCATCCTACGAGCAGTACTTC.

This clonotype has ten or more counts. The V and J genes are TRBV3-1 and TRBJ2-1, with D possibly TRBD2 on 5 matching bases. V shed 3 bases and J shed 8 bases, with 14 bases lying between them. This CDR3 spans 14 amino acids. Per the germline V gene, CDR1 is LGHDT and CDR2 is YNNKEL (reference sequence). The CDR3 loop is CASSHRGGLHEQFF. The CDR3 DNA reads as TGTGCCAGCAGCCACCGCGGCGGACTCCATGAGCAGTTCTTC.

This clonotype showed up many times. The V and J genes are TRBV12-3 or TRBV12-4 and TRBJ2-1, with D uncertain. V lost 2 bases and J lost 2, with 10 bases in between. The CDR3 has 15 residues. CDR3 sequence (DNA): TGTGCCAGCAGTTTAAGAGTTATACCCTACAATGAGCAGTTCTTC. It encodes CASSLRVIPYNEQFF.

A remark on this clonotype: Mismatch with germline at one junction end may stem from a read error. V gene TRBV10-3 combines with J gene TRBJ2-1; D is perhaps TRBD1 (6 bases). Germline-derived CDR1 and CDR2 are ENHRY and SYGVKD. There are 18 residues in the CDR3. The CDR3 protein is CAISELGQTKHKNNEHFF. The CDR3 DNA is TGTGCCATCAGTGAGCTAGGACAGACAAAACATAAAAACAATGAGCACTTCTTC.

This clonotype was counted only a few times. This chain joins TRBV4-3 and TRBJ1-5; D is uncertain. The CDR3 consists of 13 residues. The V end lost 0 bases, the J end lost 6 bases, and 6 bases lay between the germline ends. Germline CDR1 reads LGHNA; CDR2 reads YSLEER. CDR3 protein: CASSQDVGQPQHF. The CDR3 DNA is TGCGCCAGCAGCCAAGATGTTGGTCAGCCCCAGCATTTT.

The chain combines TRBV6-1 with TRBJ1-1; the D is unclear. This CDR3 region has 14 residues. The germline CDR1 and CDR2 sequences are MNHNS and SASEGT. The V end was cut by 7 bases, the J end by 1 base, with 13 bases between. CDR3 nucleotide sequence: TGTGCCAGCAACCCCCAGTTCAGGAACACTGAAGCTTTCTTT. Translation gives CASNPQFRNTEAFF.

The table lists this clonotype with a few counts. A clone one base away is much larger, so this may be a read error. In nucleotides, the CDR3 is TGTGCCAGCAGTGAAAGGGTGAGCACTGAAGCTTTCTTT. Amino acids: CASSERVSTEAFF. This rearrangement joins TRBV2 to TRBJ1-1; D is unclear. Germline assignment: CDR1 SNHLY and CDR2 FYNNEI. The length of the CDR3 is 13 residues. V dropped 2 bases and J dropped 4 bases, with 8 bases sitting between them.

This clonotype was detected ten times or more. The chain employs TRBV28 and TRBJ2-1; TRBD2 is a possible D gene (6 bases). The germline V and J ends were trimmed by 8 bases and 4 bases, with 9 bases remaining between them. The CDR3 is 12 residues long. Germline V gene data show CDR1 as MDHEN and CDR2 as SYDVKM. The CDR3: CASVGTYNEQFF. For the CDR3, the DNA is TGTGCCAGCGTGGGGACTTACAATGAGCAGTTCTTC.

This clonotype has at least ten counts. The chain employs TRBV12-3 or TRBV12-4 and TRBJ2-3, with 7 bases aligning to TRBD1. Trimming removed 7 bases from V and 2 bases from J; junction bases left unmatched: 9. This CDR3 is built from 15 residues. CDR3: CASKSGTVTTDTQYF. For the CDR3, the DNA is TGTGCCAGCAAGTCAGGGACAGTAACCACAGATACGCAGTATTTT.

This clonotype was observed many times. The CDR3 reads CASSLRDRGNLGGTEAFF. CDR3 sequence (DNA): TGTGCCAGCAGTTTAAGGGACAGGGGCAACCTGGGGGGCACTGAAGCTTTCTTT. This chain links TRBV27 with TRBJ1-1; 10 bases align to TRBD1. The CDR3 has 18 amino acids. V lost 2 bases, J lost 4 bases, and 13 bases stayed unmatched. Germline V gives CDR1 MNHEY, CDR2 SMNVEV (reference sequence).

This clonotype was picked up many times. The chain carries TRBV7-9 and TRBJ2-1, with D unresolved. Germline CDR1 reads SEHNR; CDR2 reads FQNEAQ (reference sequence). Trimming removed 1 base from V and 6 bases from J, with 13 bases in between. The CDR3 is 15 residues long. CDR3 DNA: TGTGCCAGCAGCTTAGAAGGCGCCCTCGGCAATGAGCAGTTCTTC. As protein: CASSLEGALGNEQFF.

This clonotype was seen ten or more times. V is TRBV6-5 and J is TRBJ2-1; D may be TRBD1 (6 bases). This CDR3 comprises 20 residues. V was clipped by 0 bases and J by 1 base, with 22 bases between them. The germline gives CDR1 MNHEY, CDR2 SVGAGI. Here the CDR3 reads CASSYSMVWARDKSYNEQFF. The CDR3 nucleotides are TGTGCCAGCAGTTACTCGATGGTCTGGGCCCGGGACAAATCCTACAATGAGCAGTTCTTC.

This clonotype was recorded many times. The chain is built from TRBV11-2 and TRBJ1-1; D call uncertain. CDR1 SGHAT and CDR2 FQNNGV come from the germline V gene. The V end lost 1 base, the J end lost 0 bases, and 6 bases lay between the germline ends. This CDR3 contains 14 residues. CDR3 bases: TGTGCCAGCAGCTTAGGGACGGTGAACACTGAAGCTTTCTTT. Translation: CASSLGTVNTEAFF.

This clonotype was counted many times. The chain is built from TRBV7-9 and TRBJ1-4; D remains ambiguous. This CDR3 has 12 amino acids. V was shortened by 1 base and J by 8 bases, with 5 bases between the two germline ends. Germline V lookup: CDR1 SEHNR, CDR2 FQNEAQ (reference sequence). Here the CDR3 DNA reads TGTGCCAGCAGCTTAGGGCGCGAAAAACTGTTTTTT. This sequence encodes CASSLGREKLFF.

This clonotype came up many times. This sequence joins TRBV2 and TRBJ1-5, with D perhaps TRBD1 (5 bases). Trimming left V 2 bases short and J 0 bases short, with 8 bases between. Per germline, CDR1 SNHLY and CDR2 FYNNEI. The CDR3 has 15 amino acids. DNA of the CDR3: TGTGCCAGCAGTGAAAGACAGAATAGCAATCAGCCCCAGCATTTT. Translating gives CASSERQNSNQPQHF. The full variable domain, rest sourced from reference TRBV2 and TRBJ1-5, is EPEVTQTPSHQVTQMGQEVILRCVPISNHLYFYWYRQILGQKVEFLVSFYNNEISEKSEIFDDQFSVERPDGSNFTLKIRSTKLEDSAMYFCASSERQNSNQPQHFGDGTRLSIL.

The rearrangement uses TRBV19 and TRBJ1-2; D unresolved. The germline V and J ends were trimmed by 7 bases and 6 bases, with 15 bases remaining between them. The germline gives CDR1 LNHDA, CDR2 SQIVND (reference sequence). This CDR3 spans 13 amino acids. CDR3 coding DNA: TGTGCCAGTAACCTAAAGGGAAGGCATGGCTACACCTTC. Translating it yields CASNLKGRHGYTF.

For the CDR3, the DNA is TGCAGTGCCCCACCCCATCACAATGAGCAGTTCTTC. This encodes CSAPPHHNEQFF. V usage is TRBV20-1 and J usage is TRBJ2-1; D unresolved. Germline V lookup: CDR1 DFQATT, CDR2 SNEGSKA (reference sequence). Trimming took 6 bases from V and 5 from J, leaving 11 bases between them. CDR3 size: 12 residues.

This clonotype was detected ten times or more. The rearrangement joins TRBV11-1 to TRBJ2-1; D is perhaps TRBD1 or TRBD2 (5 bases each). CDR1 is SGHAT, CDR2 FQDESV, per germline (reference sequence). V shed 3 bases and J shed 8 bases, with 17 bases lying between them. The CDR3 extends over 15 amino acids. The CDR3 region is CASSFRDRRLDEQFF. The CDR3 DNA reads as TGTGCCAGCAGCTTCAGGGACCGAAGGCTGGATGAGCAGTTCTTC. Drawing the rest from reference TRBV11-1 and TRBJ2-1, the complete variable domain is EAEVAQSPRYKITEKSQAVAFWCDPISGHATLYWYRQILGQGPELLVQFQDESVVDDSQLPKDRFSAERLKGVDSTLKIQPAELGDSAMYLCASSFRDRRLDEQFFGPGTRLTVL.